This T cell receptor (beta chain) derives from a study of T cell repertoires in cytomegalovirus infection. Study-level information: TCR beta signatures that were public indicated CMV infection and matching HLA type. The study's findings and limits: Dominant in the ex vivo response were TCR beta clonotypes restricted by HLA-C and specific for CMV. Cumulated frequencies of public TCR beta families served to identify carriers of CMV plus the relevant HLA.

TCRdb reprocessed the reads with MiXCR, giving one entry per CDR3 protein. The table includes approximately 500,000 distinct CDR3 sequences, 15% to 20% detected once. The germline CDR1 and CDR2 sequences are SGHAT and FQDESV (reference sequence). The CDR3 is 21 residues long. Comments on this clonotype: Antigen specificity is unknown. A clone one base away is much larger, so this may be a read error.

The chain links TRBV11-1 to TRBJ2-5; 12 bases are a match to TRBD2. Material for sequencing was CD8+ T cells from PBMCs. The TCR originated in a human donor in good health (CMV status not recorded). Some clones in this sample may be carry-over from other donors' samples. In DNA, the CDR3 is TGTGCCAACAGCTCAGAGACCCAGGGACTAGCGGGCCGAGCCTCCCAAGAGACCCAGTACTTC. The encoded protein is CANSSETQGLAGRASQETQYF.